This TCR beta chain was identified during a study of control samples from healthy donors and cancer patients. The CDR3 is made up of 17 amino acids. From germline, CDR1 is LGHNT and CDR2 FRNRAP. V gave up 1 base and J gave up 3 bases, with 18 bases separating them. This table comes from immunoSEQ multiplex PCR, and its TCRdb copy is limited to in-frame clones, with some not included. In the table there are about 45,000 clones, around 70% of which are singletons. The chain couples TRBV12-5 to TRBJ1-1, with D possibly being TRBD1 (5 bases). Sequencing was carried out using formalin-fixed, paraffin-embedded tissue. The TCR was taken from a male donor with melanoma. CDR3 in DNA: TGTGCTAGTGGTTTGGGGACACCCCGGAGGAGATACACTGAAGCTTTCTTT. This translates into CASGLGTPRRRYTEAFF.